A single sample gave rise to the 25 T cell receptor beta chains below, sequenced in a study of cytomegalovirus exposure and HLA in healthy donors. The PCR made use of 60 Vbeta and 13 Jbeta primers. The assay was immunoSEQ multiplex PCR, and TCRdb's table has in-frame clones only and misses some. The sample records some 210,000 clones, approximately 83% being singletons. The sequencing input was PBMCs. All receptors come from a woman between 45 and 65 years old in good health and CMV-seropositive.

This chain links TRBV19 with TRBJ2-7, with 8 nucleotides matching TRBD1. The germline gives CDR1 LNHDA, CDR2 SQIVND (reference sequence). V lost 3 bases, J lost 4 bases, and 5 bases stayed unmatched. There are 14 residues in the CDR3. DNA for the CDR3: TGTGCCAGTAGTATCAACAGGGGGGTATACGAGCAGTACTTC. Translating it yields CASSINRGVYEQYF. The variable domain in full, completed from reference TRBV19 and TRBJ2-7, reads DGGITQSPKYLFRKEGQNVTLSCEQNLNHDAMYWYRQDPGQGLRLIYYSQIVNDFQKGDIAEGYSVSREKKESFPLTVTSAQKNPTAFYLCASSINRGVYEQYFGPGTRLTVT.

This clone was picked up one time. This sequence joins TRBV7-9 and TRBJ2-3; 8 bases fit TRBD2. Germline V gene data show CDR1 as SEHNR and CDR2 as FQNEAQ (reference sequence). V trimming: 6 bases; J trimming: 3 bases; junction bases outside the gene matches: 8. The CDR3 runs 15 residues. CDR3 in DNA: TGTGCCAGCAGGCCCTCGCGGGGGGAAACAGATACGCAGTATTTT. Protein product: CASRPSRGETDTQYF.

J is TRBJ1-5 and V is TRBV27; 12 nucleotides align to TRBD1. Unmatched junction bases numbered 9, after V lost 10 bases and J lost 2 bases. The CDR3 runs to 16 residues. Germline assignment: CDR1 MNHEY and CDR2 SMNVEV (reference sequence). The CDR3 coding sequence is TGTGCCACCGGGGACAGGGGGCGCTTCGGCAATCAGCCCCAGCATTTT. Translation gives CATGDRGRFGNQPQHF.

The V call is TRBV2, the J call TRBJ2-3; TRBD2 matches at 9 bases. V shed 5 bases and J 2 bases; nucleotides not matched to a gene: 5. The CDR3 totals 15 residues. CDR1 is SNHLY and CDR2 is FYNNEI in the germline V gene. The CDR3 sequence is CASSTERGVTDTQYF. DNA of the CDR3: TGTGCCAGCAGTACAGAGCGGGGGGTCACAGATACGCAGTATTTT.

The chain couples TRBV6-5 to TRBJ1-3; the D is unclear. The CDR3 sequence is 14 residues long. From germline, CDR1 is MNHEY and CDR2 SVGAGI. The V end lost 6 bases, the J end lost 0 bases, and 9 bases lay between the germline ends. In DNA, the CDR3 is TGTGCCAGCAGCAAGACGGGCTCTGGAAACACCATATATTTT. Its protein product is CASSKTGSGNTIYF.

CDR3 DNA sequence: TGTGCCAGCAGCTCTCAACCGGGACAGGGAAGATTTGGCTATGGCTACACCTTC. Its translation: CASSSQPGQGRFGYGYTF. This rearrangement joins TRBV7-8 to TRBJ1-2, with 9 bases fitting TRBD1. CDR3 length: 18 residues. In germline, CDR1 is SGHVS, CDR2 FQNEAQ. Trimming took 4 bases from V and 4 from J; bases not matched to a gene: 16. Drawing the rest from reference TRBV7-8 and TRBJ1-2, the complete variable domain is GAGVSQSPRYKVAKRGQDVALRCDPISGHVSLFWYQQALGQGPEFLTYFQNEAQLDKSGLPSDRFFAERPEGSVSTLKIQRTQQEDSAVYLCASSSQPGQGRFGYGYTFGSGTRLTVV.

The V call is TRBV5-1, the J call TRBJ1-1; a possible D gene is TRBD1 (6 bases). The CDR3 runs 16 residues. Trimming removed 0 bases from V and 0 bases from J, with 12 bases in between. CDR1 SGHRS and CDR2 YFSETQ come from the germline V gene. CDR3 loop: CASSLGGGIMNTEAFF. In DNA form, the CDR3 reads TGCGCCAGCAGCTTGGGGGGGGGCATTATGAACACTGAAGCTTTCTTT.

The chain joins TRBV7-9 to TRBJ2-3; 8 bases line up with TRBD2. The CDR3 sequence is 16 residues long. Germline V gene data show CDR1 as SEHNR and CDR2 as FQNEAQ (reference sequence). J gave up 2 bases and V 1 base, and 5 bases lay outside the gene matches. As DNA, the CDR3 is TGTGCCAGCAGCTTAGTTGTAGCGGGGCACACAGATACGCAGTATTTT. Translating gives CASSLVVAGHTDTQYF.

Comments on this clone: The germline gene is not matched at one end of the junction; a read error may be the cause. This chain connects TRBV7-9 to TRBJ1-1; no definite D call. Germline values: CDR1 SEHNR, CDR2 FQNEAQ (reference sequence). This CDR3 is built from 12 residues. The DNA of the CDR3 is TGTTCCAGCAGCTCCGGGTCCACTGAAGCTTTCTTT. This gives the protein CSSSSGSTEAFF.

The chain recombines TRBV6-6 with TRBJ1-6; 7 bases are a match to TRBD1. V was clipped by 6 bases and J by 10 bases; unmatched bases: 9. The germline V gene has CDR1 MNHNY and CDR2 SVGAGI (reference sequence). The CDR3 covers 14 residues. DNA of the CDR3: TGTGCCAGCAGACGCGACAGGGTGGAATCACCCCTCCACTTT. Protein product: CASRRDRVESPLHF.

This chain links TRBV19 with TRBJ2-7, with 9 bases that match TRBD1. J gave up 3 bases and V 3 bases, and 6 bases lay outside the gene matches. The germline V gene encodes CDR1 LNHDA and CDR2 SQIVND (reference sequence). There are 15 residues in the CDR3. This CDR3 reads CASSIRGQGLYEQYF. The CDR3 DNA reads as TGTGCCAGTAGTATCAGAGGACAGGGGCTCTACGAGCAGTACTTC.

This clone was counted only a few times. The chain has TRBV5-1 and TRBJ2-2; D not resolved. Germline V lookup: CDR1 SGHRS, CDR2 YFSETQ. V was cut by 0 bases and J by 3 bases, with 6 bases left in between. The CDR3 consists of 14 residues. This chain's CDR3 is CASSLGAYTGELFF. The CDR3 nucleotides read TGCGCCAGCAGCTTGGGAGCTTACACCGGGGAGCTGTTTTTT. Filled out from reference TRBV5-1 and TRBJ2-2, the complete variable domain reads KAGVTQTPRYLIKTRGQQVTLSCSPISGHRSVSWYQQTPGQGLQFLFEYFSETQRNKGNFPGRFSGRQFSNSRSEMNVSTLELGDSALYLCASSLGAYTGELFFGEGSRLTVL.

J is TRBJ1-2 and V is TRBV5-1; D is uncertain. CDR1 is SGHRS, CDR2 YFSETQ, per germline. The CDR3 has 17 residues. Trimming shortened V by 3 bases and J by 8 bases, and 26 bases separated the two germline ends. The CDR3 sequence: CASSSGSRIQLSWGYTF. The DNA for the CDR3 is TGCGCCAGCAGCTCTGGATCCCGTATACAGCTCTCTTGGGGCTACACCTTC.

This chain uses TRBV6-5 with TRBJ1-1, with a possible D match to TRBD1 (5 bases). CDR3 length: 13 residues. The germline V and J ends were trimmed by 6 bases and 4 bases, with 12 bases remaining between them. Looked up from germline, CDR1 is MNHEY and CDR2 is SVGAGI. The DNA for the CDR3 is TGTGCCAGCAGCCCCCCCGACAGCACTGAAGCTTTCTTT. Protein sequence: CASSPPDSTEAFF.

This clone was observed a single time. This chain uses TRBV7-2 with TRBJ2-7, with 7 nucleotides matching TRBD1. Looked up from germline, CDR1 is SGHTA and CDR2 is FQGNSA. The length of the CDR3 is 14 residues. Unmatched junction bases numbered 5, after V lost 4 bases and J lost 2 bases. The DNA of the CDR3 is TGTGCCAGCAGCTCCAGACAGGGTGCCTACGAGCAGTACTTC. As protein: CASSSRQGAYEQYF.

The rearrangement uses TRBV2 and TRBJ1-1; TRBD1 aligns across 7 bases. V lost 6 bases, J lost 1 base, and 5 bases stayed unmatched. CDR1 is SNHLY, CDR2 FYNNEI, per germline. The CDR3 sequence is 14 residues long. CDR3 protein: CASSLQGPNTEAFF. The CDR3 bases are TGTGCCAGCAGCCTACAGGGGCCGAACACTGAAGCTTTCTTT.

The rearrangement links TRBV29-1 to TRBJ1-1; weak D call: TRBD1 (5 bases). CDR3 length: 12 residues. V lost 0 bases to trimming and J lost 3 bases, with 5 bases between them. Per germline, CDR1 SQVTM and CDR2 ANQGSEA. CDR3 coding DNA: TGCAGCGTTGAAGACAGGGACACTGAAGCTTTCTTT. This encodes CSVEDRDTEAFF.

This clone showed up just a few times. V is TRBV28 and J is TRBJ2-7; TRBD2 matches 8 bases. This CDR3 has 14 residues. Trimming cost V 6 bases and J 6 bases; bases outside gene matches: 10. CDR1 is MDHEN, CDR2 SYDVKM, per germline. The CDR3 DNA reads as TGTGCCAGCAGCCCTCCCGGGACTAGAGGCGAGCAGTACTTC. This sequence encodes CASSPPGTRGEQYF.

The rearrangement uses TRBV7-2 and TRBJ2-5; weak D call: TRBD2 (7 bases). Deletions cut 11 bases from V and 5 bases from J, with 24 bases between. Per germline, CDR1 SGHTA and CDR2 FQGNSA. The CDR3 totals 15 residues. CDR3 DNA: TGTGCCTGCCGTAAGGGGGGAGGGATGGGGGAGACCCAGTACTTC. Encoded protein: CACRKGGGMGETQYF.

The chain combines TRBV7-3 with TRBJ2-1, with TRBD2 identical over 10 bases. Germline-derived CDR1 and CDR2 are SGHTA and FQGTGA. V shed 4 bases, J shed 3 bases, and the junction held 15 bases outside the gene matches. The CDR3 is 19 amino acids. The CDR3 nucleotides read TGTGCCAGCAGCTCACAACCTCTTCTAGCGGGGGCCAACTACAATGAGCAGTTCTTC. This codes for CASSSQPLLAGANYNEQFF.

This sequence joins TRBV4-1 and TRBJ2-3; possibly TRBD1 for D (7 bases). The germline V and J ends were trimmed by 1 base and 0 bases, with 11 bases remaining between them. Germline assignment: CDR1 MGHRA and CDR2 YSYEKL. The CDR3 sequence is 16 residues long. The CDR3 loop reads CASSQVGGQSTDTQYF. Written as DNA, the CDR3 is TGCGCCAGCAGCCAAGTCGGGGGACAGAGCACAGATACGCAGTATTTT.

The chain employs TRBV6-1 and TRBJ2-7; tentative D call: TRBD1 (5 bases). Trimming stripped 2 bases from V and 2 bases from J, with 19 bases between. Germline CDR1 and CDR2: MNHNS and SASEGT. CDR3 length: 17 amino acids. The CDR3, as DNA: TGTGCCAGCAGTGAAATAGGGGAACTGATCCAGCCCTACGAGCAGTACTTC. Translating it yields CASSEIGELIQPYEQYF.

The chain links TRBV2 to TRBJ2-1; no definite D call. The V end was cut by 6 bases, the J end by 3 bases, with 9 bases between. The CDR3 has 13 amino acids. Germline-derived CDR1 and CDR2 are SNHLY and FYNNEI. In DNA, the CDR3 is TGTGCCAGCAGGGCGGTGAGCTACAATGAGCAGTTCTTC. Its protein is CASRAVSYNEQFF.

The genes are TRBV19 and TRBJ2-1; D remains unclear. The length of the CDR3 is 15 residues. V lost 4 bases and J lost 0, with 10 bases in between. CDR1 and CDR2 from the germline V gene are LNHDA and SQIVND (reference sequence). In DNA form, the CDR3 reads TGTGCCAGTAGTACGAAGCGATTCTCCTACAATGAGCAGTTCTTC. Translated: CASSTKRFSYNEQFF.

V gene TRBV27 combines with J gene TRBJ2-5; 12 bases line up with TRBD2. Trimming took 5 bases from V and 1 from J; bases not matched to a gene: 2. Germline CDR1 and CDR2: MNHEY and SMNVEV (reference sequence). The CDR3 loop spans 15 amino acids. The CDR3 nucleotides read TGTGCCAGCAGTAGACTAGCGGGGGCCCAAGAGACCCAGTACTTC. This sequence encodes CASSRLAGAQETQYF.